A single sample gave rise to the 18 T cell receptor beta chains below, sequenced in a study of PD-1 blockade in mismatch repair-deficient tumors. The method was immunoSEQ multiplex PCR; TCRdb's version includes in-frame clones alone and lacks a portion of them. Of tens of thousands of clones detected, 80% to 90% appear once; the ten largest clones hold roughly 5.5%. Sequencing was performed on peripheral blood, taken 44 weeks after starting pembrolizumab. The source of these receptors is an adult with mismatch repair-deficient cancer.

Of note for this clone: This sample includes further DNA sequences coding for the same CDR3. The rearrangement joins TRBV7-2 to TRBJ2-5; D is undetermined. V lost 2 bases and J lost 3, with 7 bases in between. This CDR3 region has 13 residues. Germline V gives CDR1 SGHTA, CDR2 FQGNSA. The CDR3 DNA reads TGTGCCAGCAGCTTAACGAGAGAAGAGACCCAGTACTTC. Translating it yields CASSLTREETQYF.

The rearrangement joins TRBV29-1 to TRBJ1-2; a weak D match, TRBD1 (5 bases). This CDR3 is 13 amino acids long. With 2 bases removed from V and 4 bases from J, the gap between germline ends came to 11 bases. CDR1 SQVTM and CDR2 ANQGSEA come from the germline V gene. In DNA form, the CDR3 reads TGCAGCGTTGAACGGGACCCTGGCTATGGCTACACCTTC. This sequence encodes CSVERDPGYGYTF.

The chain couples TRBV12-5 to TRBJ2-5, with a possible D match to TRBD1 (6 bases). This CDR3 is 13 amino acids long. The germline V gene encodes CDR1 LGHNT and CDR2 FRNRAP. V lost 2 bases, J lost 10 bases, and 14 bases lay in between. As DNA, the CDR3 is TGTGCTAGTGGTTTGCTAAACCCAGGGGACCAGTACTTC. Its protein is CASGLLNPGDQYF. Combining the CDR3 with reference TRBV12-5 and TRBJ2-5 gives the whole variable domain DARVTQTPRHKVTEMGQEVTMRCQPILGHNTVFWYRQTMMQGLELLAYFRNRAPLDDSGMPKDRFSAEMPDATLATLKIQPSEPRDSAVYFCASGLLNPGDQYFGPGTRLLVL.

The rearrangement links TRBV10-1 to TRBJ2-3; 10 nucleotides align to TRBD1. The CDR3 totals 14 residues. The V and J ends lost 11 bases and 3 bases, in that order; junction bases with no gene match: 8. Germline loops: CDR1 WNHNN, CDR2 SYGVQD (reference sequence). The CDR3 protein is CAGRQGAWTDTQYF. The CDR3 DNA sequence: TGCGCCGGTAGACAGGGGGCCTGGACAGATACGCAGTATTTT.

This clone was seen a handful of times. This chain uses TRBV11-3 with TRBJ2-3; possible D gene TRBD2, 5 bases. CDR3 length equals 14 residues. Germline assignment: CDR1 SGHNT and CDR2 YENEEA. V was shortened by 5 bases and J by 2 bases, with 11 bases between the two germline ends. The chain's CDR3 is CASSLGSVTDTQYF. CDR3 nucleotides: TGTGCCAGCAGCCTGGGTAGCGTCACAGATACGCAGTATTTT.

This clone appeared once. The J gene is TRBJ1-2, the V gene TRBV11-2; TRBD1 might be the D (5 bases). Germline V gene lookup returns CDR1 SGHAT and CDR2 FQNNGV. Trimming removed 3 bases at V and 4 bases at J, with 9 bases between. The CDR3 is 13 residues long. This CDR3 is CASSFPGSYGYTF. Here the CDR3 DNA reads TGTGCCAGCAGCTTCCCAGGGTCCTATGGCTACACCTTC.

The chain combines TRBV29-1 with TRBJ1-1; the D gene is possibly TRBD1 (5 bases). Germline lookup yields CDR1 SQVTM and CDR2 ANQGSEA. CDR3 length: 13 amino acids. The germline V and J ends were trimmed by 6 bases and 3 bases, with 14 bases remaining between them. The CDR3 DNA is TGCAGCGTCACGCGAGGGGCGGACACTGAAGCTTTCTTT. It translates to CSVTRGADTEAFF. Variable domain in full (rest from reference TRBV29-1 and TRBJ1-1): SAVISQKPSRDICQRGTSLTIQCQVDSQVTMMFWYRQQPGQSLTLIATANQGSEATYESGFVIDKFPISRPNLTFSTLTVSNMSPEDSSIYLCSVTRGADTEAFFGQGTRLTVV.

CDR3 sequence reads: CASSLLRGNIQYF. Here the CDR3 DNA reads TGTGCCAGCAGCCTCTTGAGGGGTAACATTCAGTACTTC. The V call is TRBV6-6, the J call TRBJ2-4; D tentatively reads TRBD1 or TRBD2 (5 bases each). The CDR3 loop spans 13 amino acids. V lost 6 bases, J lost 7 bases, and 13 bases lay in between. Germline CDR1 reads MNHNY; CDR2 reads SVGAGI (reference sequence).

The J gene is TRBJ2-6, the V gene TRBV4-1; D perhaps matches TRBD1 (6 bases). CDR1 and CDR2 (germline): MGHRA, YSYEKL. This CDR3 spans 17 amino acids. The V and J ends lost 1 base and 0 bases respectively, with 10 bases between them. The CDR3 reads CASSQAPGVSGANVLTF. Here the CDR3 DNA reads TGCGCCAGCAGCCAAGCCCCAGGGGTCTCTGGGGCCAACGTCCTGACTTTC.

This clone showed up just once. CDR3 region: CASSDTGHSNQPQHF. DNA of the CDR3: TGTGCCAGCAGTGACACAGGGCATAGCAATCAGCCCCAGCATTTT. The chain couples TRBV6-1 to TRBJ1-5, with D possibly matching TRBD1 (6 bases). Germline V CDR1 and CDR2: MNHNS, SASEGT. V gave up 3 bases and J gave up 0 bases, with 9 bases separating them. The CDR3 is 15 amino acids.

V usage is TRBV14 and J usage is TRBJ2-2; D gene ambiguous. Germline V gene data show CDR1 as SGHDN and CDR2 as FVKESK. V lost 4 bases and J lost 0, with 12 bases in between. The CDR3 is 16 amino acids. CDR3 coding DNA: TGTGCCAGCAGCCCACGGACGTCCCCGAACACCGGGGAGCTGTTTTTT. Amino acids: CASSPRTSPNTGELFF. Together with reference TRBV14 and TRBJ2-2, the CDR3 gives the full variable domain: EAGVTQFPSHSVIEKGQTVTLRCDPISGHDNLYWYRRVMGKEIKFLLHFVKESKQDESGMPNNRFLAERTGGTYSTLKVQPAELEDSGVYFCASSPRTSPNTGELFFGEGSRLTVL.

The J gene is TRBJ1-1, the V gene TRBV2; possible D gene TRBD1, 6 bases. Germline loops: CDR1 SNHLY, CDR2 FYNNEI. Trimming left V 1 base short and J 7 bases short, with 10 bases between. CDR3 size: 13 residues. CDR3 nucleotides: TGTGCCAGCAGTGAAGACGGACAGATTGAAGCTTTCTTT. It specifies CASSEDGQIEAFF. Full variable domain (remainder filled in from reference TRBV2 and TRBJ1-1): EPEVTQTPSHQVTQMGQEVILRCVPISNHLYFYWYRQILGQKVEFLVSFYNNEISEKSEIFDDQFSVERPDGSNFTLKIRSTKLEDSAMYFCASSEDGQIEAFFGQGTRLTVV.

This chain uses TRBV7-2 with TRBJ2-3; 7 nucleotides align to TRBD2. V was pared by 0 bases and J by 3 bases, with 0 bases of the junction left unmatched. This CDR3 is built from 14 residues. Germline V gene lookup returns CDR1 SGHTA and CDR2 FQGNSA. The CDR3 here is CASSLAGGTDTQYF. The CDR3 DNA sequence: TGTGCCAGCAGCTTAGCGGGGGGGACAGATACGCAGTATTTT.

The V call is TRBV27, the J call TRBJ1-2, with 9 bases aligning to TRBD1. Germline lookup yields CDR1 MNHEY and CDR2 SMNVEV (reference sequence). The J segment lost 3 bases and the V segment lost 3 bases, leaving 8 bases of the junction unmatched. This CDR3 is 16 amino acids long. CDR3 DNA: TGTGCCAGCAGTTTTCTCGGACAGGGGAGAGACTATGGCTACACCTTC. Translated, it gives CASSFLGQGRDYGYTF.

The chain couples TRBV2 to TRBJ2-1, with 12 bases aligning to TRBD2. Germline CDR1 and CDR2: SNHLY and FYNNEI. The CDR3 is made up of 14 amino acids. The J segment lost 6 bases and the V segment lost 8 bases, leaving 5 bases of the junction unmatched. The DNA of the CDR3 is TGTGCCAGCGATACTAGCGGGAGGACCAATGAGCAGTTCTTC. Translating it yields CASDTSGRTNEQFF.

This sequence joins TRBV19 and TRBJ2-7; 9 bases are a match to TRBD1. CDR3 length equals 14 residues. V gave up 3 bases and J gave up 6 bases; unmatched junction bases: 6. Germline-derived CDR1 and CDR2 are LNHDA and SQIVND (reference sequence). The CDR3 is CASSIVGQGFEQYF. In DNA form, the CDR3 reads TGTGCCAGTAGTATTGTGGGACAGGGTTTCGAGCAGTACTTC.

CDR3 amino acids: CASSLVPSTSGGSYEQYF. CDR3 DNA: TGTGCCAGCAGCTTAGTACCCTCGACTAGCGGGGGCTCCTACGAGCAGTACTTC. The chain has TRBV7-2 and TRBJ2-7, with TRBD2 identical over 12 bases. Unmatched junction bases numbered 7, after V lost 1 base and J lost 0 bases. The germline gives CDR1 SGHTA, CDR2 FQGNSA. The CDR3 sequence is 18 residues long. Using reference TRBV7-2 and TRBJ2-7 for the parts outside the CDR3, the full variable domain is GAGVSQSPSNKVTEKGKDVELRCDPISGHTALYWYRQSLGQGLEFLIYFQGNSAPDKSGLPSDRFSAERTGGSVSTLTIQRTQQEDSAVYLCASSLVPSTSGGSYEQYFGPGTRLTVT.

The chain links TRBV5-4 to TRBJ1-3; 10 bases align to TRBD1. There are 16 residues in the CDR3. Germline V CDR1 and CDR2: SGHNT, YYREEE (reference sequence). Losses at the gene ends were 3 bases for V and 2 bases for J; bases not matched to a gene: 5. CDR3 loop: CASSSGQGLAGNTIYF. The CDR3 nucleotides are TGTGCCAGCAGCTCGGGACAGGGGCTCGCTGGAAACACCATATATTTT.